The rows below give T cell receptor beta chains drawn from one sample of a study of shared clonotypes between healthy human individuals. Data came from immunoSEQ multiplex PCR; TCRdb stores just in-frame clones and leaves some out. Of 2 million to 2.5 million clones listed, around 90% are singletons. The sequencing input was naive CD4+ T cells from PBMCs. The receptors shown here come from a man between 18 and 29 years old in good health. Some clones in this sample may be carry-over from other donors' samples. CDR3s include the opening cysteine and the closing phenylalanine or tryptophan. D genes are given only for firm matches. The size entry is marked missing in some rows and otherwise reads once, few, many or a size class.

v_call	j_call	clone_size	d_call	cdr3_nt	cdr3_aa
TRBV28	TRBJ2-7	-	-	TGTGCCAGCAGTACAGACTACGAGCAGTACTTC	CASSTDYEQYF
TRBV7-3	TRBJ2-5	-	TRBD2	TGTGCCAGCAGCTCCCGGGAGGGCCAAGAGACCCAGTACTTC	CASSSREGQETQYF
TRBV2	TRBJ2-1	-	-	TGTGCCAGCAATCCGGGACGCTCCTACAATGAGCAGTTCTTC	CASNPGRSYNEQFF
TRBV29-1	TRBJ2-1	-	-	TGCAGCGTCCTTACGAGGATCAATGAGCAGTTCTTC	CSVLTRINEQFF
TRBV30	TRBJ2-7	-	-	TGTGCCTGGAGACCGGACGCAGGGGAGCAGTACTTC	CAWRPDAGEQYF
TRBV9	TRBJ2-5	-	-	TGTGCCAGCAGCTCCCGCGGGGTACGAGAGACCCAGTACTTC	CASSSRGVRETQYF
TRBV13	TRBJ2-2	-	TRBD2	TGTGCCAGCAGCTTAGAGAGCGGCGGGAGGATCACCGGGGAGCTGTTTTTT	CASSLESGGRITGELFF
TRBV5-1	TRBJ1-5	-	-	TGCGCCAGCAGCCTCGGACAGAAGGGAGGGCCCCAGCATTTT	CASSLGQKGGPQHF
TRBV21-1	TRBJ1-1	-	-	TGTGCCAGCAGCCGGGGGTCAGTACGGGAGGTCACTGAAGCTTTCTTT	CASSRGSVREVTEAFF
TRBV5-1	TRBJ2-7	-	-	TGCGCCAGCAGCTTGAGCGGGTACTCCTACGAGCAGTACTTC	CASSLSGYSYEQYF
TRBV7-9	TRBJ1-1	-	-	TGTGCCAGCATACGAGGGGGAAACACTGAAGCTTTCTTT	CASIRGGNTEAFF
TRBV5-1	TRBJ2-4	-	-	TGCGCCAGCAGCCGCACTCAGGGCATTCAGTACTTC	CASSRTQGIQYF
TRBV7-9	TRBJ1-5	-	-	TGTGCCAGCAGCTCCAGGGAGGGTACCCAGCATTTT	CASSSREGTQHF
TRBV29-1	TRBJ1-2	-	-	TGCAGCGCCGCCACAGGGCCGAACTATGGCTACACCTTC	CSAATGPNYGYTF
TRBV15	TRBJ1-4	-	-	TGTGCCACCAGCAGAGATTCGTATGAAAAACTGTTTTTT	CATSRDSYEKLFF
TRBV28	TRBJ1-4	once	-	TGTGCCAGCAGTCGGCCGAGTGAAAAACTGTTTTTT	CASSRPSEKLFF
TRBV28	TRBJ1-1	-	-	TGTGCCAGCGGGGAAGGGTGGGTCACTGAAGCTTTCTTT	CASGEGWVTEAFF
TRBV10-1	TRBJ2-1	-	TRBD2	TGCGCCAGCTCGTTTAGGGGACTAGCGGGAGAGGGTGAGCAGTTCTTC	CASSFRGLAGEGEQFF
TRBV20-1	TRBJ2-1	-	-	TGCAGTCGGTCCTACAATGAGCAGTTCTTC	CSRSYNEQFF
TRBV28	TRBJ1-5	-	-	TGTGCCAGCAGCCGGGGAAATCAGCCCCAGCATTTT	CASSRGNQPQHF
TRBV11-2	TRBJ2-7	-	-	TGTGCCAGCAGCTTAGCGGGGGCGGGATGGTACTTC	CASSLAGAGWYF
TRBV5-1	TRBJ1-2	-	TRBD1	TGCGCCAGCAGCCCTCGGGACAGCTATGGCTACACCTTC	CASSPRDSYGYTF
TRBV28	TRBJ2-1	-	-	TGTGCCAGCAGTTTACTCGCCGGGTACAATGAGCAGTTCTTC	CASSLLAGYNEQFF
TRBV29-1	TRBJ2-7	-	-	TGCAGCGTTGAAGTCAGAGGCTACGAGCAGTACTTC	CSVEVRGYEQYF
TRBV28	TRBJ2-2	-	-	TGTGCCAGCAGTTTAGGGGCATTGAACACCGGGGAGCTGTTTTTT	CASSLGALNTGELFF
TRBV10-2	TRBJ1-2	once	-	TGCGCCAGCAGTGAAACCCAGCCGGGGGGCGGGTATGGCTACACCTTC	CASSETQPGGGYGYTF
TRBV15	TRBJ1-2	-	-	TGTGCCACCTCAGGGGTGAACTATGGCTACACCTTC	CATSGVNYGYTF
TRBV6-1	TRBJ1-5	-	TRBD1	TGTGCCAGCAGCGGTTGGACAGGACGCAATCAGCCCCAGCATTTT	CASSGWTGRNQPQHF
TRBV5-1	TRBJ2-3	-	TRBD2	TGCGCCAGCAGCGAGGGACTAGCGGGTTTCACAGATACGCAGTATTTT	CASSEGLAGFTDTQYF
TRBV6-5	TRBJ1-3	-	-	TGTGCCAGCAGTCAACGGTATCGATCTGGAAACACCATATATTTT	CASSQRYRSGNTIYF
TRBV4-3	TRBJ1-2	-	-	TGCGCCAGCAGCCAAGAGCGGCAGGGTAACTACGGCTACACCTTC	CASSQERQGNYGYTF
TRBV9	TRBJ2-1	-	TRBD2	TGTGCCAGCAGCGTCTTAAGCGGGAGCTCCTACAATGAGCAGTTCTTC	CASSVLSGSSYNEQFF
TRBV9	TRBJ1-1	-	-	TGTGCCAGCAGCGTAGCTACAGGCACTGAAGCTTTCTTT	CASSVATGTEAFF
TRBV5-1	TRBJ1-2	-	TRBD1	TGCGCCAGCAGCTTGAACCCCGGGACAGGGAGCCATGGCTACACCTTC	CASSLNPGTGSHGYTF
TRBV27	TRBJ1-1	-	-	TGTGCCAGCAGTCCCCGAGGACAGTTAATGAACACTGAAGCTTTCTTT	CASSPRGQLMNTEAFF
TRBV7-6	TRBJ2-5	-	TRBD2	TGTGCCAGCAGCCCAGGACTAGAAATAACCCAGTACTTC	CASSPGLEITQYF
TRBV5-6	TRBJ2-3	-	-	TGTGCCAGCAGCTTGGCCCTGAGTACAGATACGCAGTATTTT	CASSLALSTDTQYF
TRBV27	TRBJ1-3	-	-	TGTGCCAGCAGTTTGACTGGGGTTATCTCTGGAAACACCATATATTTT	CASSLTGVISGNTIYF
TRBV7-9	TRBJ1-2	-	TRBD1	TGTGCCAGCAGCTTGGGACAGGGTAACTATGGCTACACCTTC	CASSLGQGNYGYTF
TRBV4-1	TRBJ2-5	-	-	TGCGCCAGCAGCCAAGAAGGTGGAATTCAAGAGACCCAGTACTTC	CASSQEGGIQETQYF
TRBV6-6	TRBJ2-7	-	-	TGTGCCAGCAGTTACCGTCAATACGAGCAGTACTTC	CASSYRQYEQYF
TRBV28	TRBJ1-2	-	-	TGTGCCAGCAGCTACCCTCTGGGACTCTCGAGGGAGGGCTACACCTTC	CASSYPLGLSREGYTF
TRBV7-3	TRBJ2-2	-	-	TGTGCCAGCAGCCTATACGGACAGAACACCGGGGAGCTGTTTTTT	CASSLYGQNTGELFF
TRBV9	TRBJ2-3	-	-	TGTGCCAGCAGCCCGAGAGGGAGCGAAACGCAGTATTTT	CASSPRGSETQYF
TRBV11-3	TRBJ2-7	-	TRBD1	TGTGCCAGCAGCTTAGATCAGGGGGACGAGCAGTACTTC	CASSLDQGDEQYF
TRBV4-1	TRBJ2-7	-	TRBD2	TGCGCCAGCAGCCCTGGGACTAGCGGAGACTTCTACGAGCAGTACTTC	CASSPGTSGDFYEQYF
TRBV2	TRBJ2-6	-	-	TGTGCCAGCAGGGTACAGAGCTCTGGGGCCAACGTCCTGACTTTC	CASRVQSSGANVLTF
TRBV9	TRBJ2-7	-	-	TGTGCCAGCAGCAAAAGTACCCACCCCGCGTACGAGCAGTACTTC	CASSKSTHPAYEQYF
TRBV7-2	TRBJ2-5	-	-	TGTGCCAGCACCATCGCGGGCAGCCAAGAGACCCAGTACTTC	CASTIAGSQETQYF
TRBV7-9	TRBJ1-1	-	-	TGTGCCAGCAGCCGGGACATGAACACTGAAGCTTTCTTT	CASSRDMNTEAFF
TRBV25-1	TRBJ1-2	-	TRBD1	TGTGCCAGCAGTGAAGTGGGGGCAGGGGGCTTGTATGGCTACACCTTC	CASSEVGAGGLYGYTF
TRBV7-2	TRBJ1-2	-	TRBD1	TGTGCCAGCAGCTTAGGGGACAGACCCGGAGGCTACACCTTC	CASSLGDRPGGYTF
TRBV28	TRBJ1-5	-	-	TGTGCCAGCAGCCCCGGGACGGCCGATCAGCCCCAGCATTTT	CASSPGTADQPQHF
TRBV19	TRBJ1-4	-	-	TGTGCCAGTAGTAGCCCCTCACAGGCCGCAACTAATGAAAAACTGTTTTTT	CASSSPSQAATNEKLFF
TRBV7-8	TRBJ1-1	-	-	TGTGCCAGCAGCCGTTTTGGGGCCATGAACACTGAAGCTTTCTTT	CASSRFGAMNTEAFF
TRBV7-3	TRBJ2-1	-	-	TGTGCCAGCAGCTTAAATCGCAATGAGCAGTTCTTC	CASSLNRNEQFF
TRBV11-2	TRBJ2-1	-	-	TGTGCCAGCAGCTTAGCCAGCTCCTACAATGAGCAGTTCTTC	CASSLASSYNEQFF
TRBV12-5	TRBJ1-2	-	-	TGTGCTAGTGGTTTGCGACTTTTCCCCAAAGGCTACACCTTC	CASGLRLFPKGYTF
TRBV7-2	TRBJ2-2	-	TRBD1	TGTGCCAGCAGCTCAGGACAGGGGTACACCGGGGAGCTGTTTTTT	CASSSGQGYTGELFF
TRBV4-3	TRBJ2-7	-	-	TGCGCCAGCAGCCAAGGAGGGACGGTCAGCTACGAGCAGTACTTC	CASSQGGTVSYEQYF